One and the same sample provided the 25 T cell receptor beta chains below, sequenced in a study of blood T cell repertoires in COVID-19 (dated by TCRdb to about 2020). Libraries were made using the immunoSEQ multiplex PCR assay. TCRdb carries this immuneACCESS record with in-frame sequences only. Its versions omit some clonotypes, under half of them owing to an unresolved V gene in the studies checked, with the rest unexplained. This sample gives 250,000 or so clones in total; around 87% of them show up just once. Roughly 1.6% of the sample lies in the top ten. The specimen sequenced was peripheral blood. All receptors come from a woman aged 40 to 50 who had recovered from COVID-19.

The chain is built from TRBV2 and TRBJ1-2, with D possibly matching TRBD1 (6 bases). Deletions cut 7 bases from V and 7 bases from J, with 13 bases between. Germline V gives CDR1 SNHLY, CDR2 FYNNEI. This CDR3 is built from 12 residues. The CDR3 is CASNTGGAGYTF. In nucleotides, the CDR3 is TGTGCCAGCAATACCGGGGGGGCTGGCTACACCTTC.

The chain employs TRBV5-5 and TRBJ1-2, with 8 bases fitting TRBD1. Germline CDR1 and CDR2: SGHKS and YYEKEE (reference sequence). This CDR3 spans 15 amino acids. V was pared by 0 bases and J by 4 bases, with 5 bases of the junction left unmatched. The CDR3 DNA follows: TGTGCCAGCAGCTTGGGGCAGGGGGCGATCTATGGCTACACCTTC. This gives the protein CASSLGQGAIYGYTF.

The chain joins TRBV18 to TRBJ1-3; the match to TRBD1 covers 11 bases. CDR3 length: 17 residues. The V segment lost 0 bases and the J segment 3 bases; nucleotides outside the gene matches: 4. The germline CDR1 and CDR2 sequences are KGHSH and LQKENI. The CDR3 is CASSPPWDRGYGNTIYF. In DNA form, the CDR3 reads TGTGCCAGCTCACCACCGTGGGACAGGGGGTATGGAAACACCATATATTTT.

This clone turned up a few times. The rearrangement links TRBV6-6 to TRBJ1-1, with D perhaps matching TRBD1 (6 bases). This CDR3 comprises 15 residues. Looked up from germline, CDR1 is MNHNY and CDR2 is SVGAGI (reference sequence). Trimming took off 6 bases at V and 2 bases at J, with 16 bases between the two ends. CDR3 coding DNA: TGTGCCAGCAGCTCCGGACAGAATACCAACACTGAAGCTTTCTTT. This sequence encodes CASSSGQNTNTEAFF.

In DNA form, the CDR3 reads TGCGCCAGCAGTCGACTAGCCCCCTACGAGCAGTACTTC. The encoded protein is CASSRLAPYEQYF. This rearrangement joins TRBV10-2 to TRBJ2-7; 7 bases map to TRBD2. Trimming cost V 5 bases and J 2 bases; bases outside gene matches: 3. There are 13 residues in the CDR3. Germline CDR1 is WSHSY and CDR2 is SAAADI.

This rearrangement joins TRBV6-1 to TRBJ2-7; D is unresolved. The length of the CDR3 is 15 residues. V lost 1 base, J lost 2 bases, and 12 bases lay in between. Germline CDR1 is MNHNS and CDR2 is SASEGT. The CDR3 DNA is TGTGCCAGCAGTGAAGGTCCGGGTTCTACCTACGAGCAGTACTTC. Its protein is CASSEGPGSTYEQYF.

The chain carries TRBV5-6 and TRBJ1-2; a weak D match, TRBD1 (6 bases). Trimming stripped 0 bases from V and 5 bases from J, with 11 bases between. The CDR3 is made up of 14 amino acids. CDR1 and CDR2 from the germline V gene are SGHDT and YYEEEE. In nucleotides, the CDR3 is TGTGCCAGCAGCTTGGGAATACAGGGTTATGGCTACACCTTC. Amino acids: CASSLGIQGYGYTF.

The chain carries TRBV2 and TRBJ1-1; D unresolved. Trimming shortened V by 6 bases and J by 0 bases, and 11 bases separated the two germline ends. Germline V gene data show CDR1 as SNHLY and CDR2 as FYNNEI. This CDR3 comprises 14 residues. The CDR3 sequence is CASRQQSLNTEAFF. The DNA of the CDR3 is TGTGCCAGCAGACAGCAAAGCCTGAACACTGAAGCTTTCTTT.

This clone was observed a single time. CDR3 residues: CASSPTRLTLNTEAFF. The CDR3 DNA follows: TGTGCCAGCAGCCCTACCAGGCTTACACTGAACACTGAAGCTTTCTTT. The chain uses TRBV5-4 and TRBJ1-1; D unresolved. The CDR3 sequence is 16 residues long. CDR1 and CDR2 from the germline V gene are SGHNT and YYREEE (reference sequence). V was shortened by 4 bases and J by 0 bases, with 16 bases between the two germline ends. Using reference TRBV5-4 and TRBJ1-1 for the parts outside the CDR3, the full variable domain is ETGVTQSPTHLIKTRGQQVTLRCSSQSGHNTVSWYQQALGQGPQFIFQYYREEENGRGNFPPRFSGLQFPNYSSELNVNALELDDSALYLCASSPTRLTLNTEAFFGQGTRLTVV.

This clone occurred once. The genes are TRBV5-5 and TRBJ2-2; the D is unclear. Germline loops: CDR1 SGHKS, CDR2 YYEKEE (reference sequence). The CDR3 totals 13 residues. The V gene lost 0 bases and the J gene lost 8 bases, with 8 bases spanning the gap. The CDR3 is CASSLVVEGELFF. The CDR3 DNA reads TGTGCCAGCAGCTTGGTTGTCGAGGGGGAGCTGTTTTTT.

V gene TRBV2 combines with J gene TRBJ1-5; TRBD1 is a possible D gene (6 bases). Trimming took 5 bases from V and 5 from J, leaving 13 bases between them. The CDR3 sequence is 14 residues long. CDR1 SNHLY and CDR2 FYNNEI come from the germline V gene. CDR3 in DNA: TGTGCCAGCAGTAAAGACAGGAGCCATCAGCCCCAGCATTTT. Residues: CASSKDRSHQPQHF.

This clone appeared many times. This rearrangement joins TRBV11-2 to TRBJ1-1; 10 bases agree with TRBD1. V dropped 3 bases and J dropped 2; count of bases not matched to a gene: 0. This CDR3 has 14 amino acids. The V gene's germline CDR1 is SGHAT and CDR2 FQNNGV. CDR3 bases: TGTGCCAGCAGCTTGACAGGGGGCAACACTGAAGCTTTCTTT. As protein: CASSLTGGNTEAFF. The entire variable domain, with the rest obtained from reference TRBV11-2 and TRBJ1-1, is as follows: EAGVAQSPRYKIIEKRQSVAFWCNPISGHATLYWYQQILGQGPKLLIQFQNNGVVDDSQLPKDRFSAERLKGVDSTLKIQPAKLEDSAVYLCASSLTGGNTEAFFGQGTRLTVV.

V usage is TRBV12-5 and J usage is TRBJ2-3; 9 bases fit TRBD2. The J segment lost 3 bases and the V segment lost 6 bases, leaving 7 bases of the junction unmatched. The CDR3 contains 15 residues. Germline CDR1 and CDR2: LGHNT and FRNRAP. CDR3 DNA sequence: TGTGCTAGTGGGCTGCGGGGGGGCAGGACAGATACGCAGTATTTT. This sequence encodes CASGLRGGRTDTQYF.

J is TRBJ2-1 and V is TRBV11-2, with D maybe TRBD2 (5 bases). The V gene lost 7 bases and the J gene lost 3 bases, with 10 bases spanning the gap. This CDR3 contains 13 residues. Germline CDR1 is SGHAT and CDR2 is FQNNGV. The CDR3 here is CASTEGYYNEQFF. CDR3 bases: TGTGCCAGCACTGAGGGTTACTACAATGAGCAGTTCTTC. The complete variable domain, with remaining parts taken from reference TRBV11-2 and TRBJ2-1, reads EAGVAQSPRYKIIEKRQSVAFWCNPISGHATLYWYQQILGQGPKLLIQFQNNGVVDDSQLPKDRFSAERLKGVDSTLKIQPAKLEDSAVYLCASTEGYYNEQFFGPGTRLTVL.

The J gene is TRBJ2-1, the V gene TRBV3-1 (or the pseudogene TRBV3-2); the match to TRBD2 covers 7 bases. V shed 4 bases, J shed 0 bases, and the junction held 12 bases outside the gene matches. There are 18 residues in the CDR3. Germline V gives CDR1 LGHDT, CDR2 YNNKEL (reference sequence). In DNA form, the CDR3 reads TGTGCCAGCAGCCTGGGCGCGTGGCGGGAGAGCTCCTACAATGAGCAGTTCTTC. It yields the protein CASSLGAWRESSYNEQFF.

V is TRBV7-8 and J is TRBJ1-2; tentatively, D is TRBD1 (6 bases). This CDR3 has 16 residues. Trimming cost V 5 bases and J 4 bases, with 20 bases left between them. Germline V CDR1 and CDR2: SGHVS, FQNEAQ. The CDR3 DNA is TGTGCCAGCAGCAAGAGTGGGCAGGGGATGACCTATGGCTACACCTTC. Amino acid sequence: CASSKSGQGMTYGYTF.

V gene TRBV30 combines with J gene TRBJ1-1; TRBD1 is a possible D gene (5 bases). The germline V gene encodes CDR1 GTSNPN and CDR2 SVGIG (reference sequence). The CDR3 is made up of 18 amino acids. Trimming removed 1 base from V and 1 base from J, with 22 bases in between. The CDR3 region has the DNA TGTGCCTGGAGTGCGATCAGCAGCTCCTGGGGCCCGAACACTGAAGCTTTCTTT. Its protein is CAWSAISSSWGPNTEAFF.

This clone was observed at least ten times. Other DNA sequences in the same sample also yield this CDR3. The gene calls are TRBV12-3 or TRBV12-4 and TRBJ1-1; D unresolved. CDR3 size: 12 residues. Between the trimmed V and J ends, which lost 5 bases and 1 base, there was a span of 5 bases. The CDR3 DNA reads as TGTGCCAGCAGTCCCCAGAACACTGAAGCTTTCTTT. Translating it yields CASSPQNTEAFF.

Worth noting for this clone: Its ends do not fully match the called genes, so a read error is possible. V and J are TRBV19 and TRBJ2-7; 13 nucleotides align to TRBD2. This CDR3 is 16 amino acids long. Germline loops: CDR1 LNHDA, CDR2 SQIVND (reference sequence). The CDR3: CASSDRGTSGDDEQHF. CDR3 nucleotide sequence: TGTGCCAGTAGTGACCGAGGGACTAGCGGGGACGACGAGCAGCACTTC.

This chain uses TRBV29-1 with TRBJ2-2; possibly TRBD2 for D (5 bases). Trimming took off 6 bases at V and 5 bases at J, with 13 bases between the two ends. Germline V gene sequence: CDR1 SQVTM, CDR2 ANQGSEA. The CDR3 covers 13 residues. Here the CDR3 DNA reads TGCAGCGTCCCGGACTGGCAAACCGGGGAGCTGTTTTTT. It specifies CSVPDWQTGELFF.

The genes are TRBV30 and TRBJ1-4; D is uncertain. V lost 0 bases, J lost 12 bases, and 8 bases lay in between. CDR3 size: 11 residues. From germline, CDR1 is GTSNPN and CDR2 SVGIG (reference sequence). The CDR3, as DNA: TGTGCCTGGAGTGTAGTCGAGGAACTGTTTTTT. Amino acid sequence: CAWSVVEELFF.

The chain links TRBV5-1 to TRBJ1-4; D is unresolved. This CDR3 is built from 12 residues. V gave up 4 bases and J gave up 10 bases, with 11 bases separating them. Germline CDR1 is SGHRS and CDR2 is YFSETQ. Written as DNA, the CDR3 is TGCGCCAGCAGCCCTGACTTGAGAAAACTGTTTTTT. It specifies CASSPDLRKLFF.

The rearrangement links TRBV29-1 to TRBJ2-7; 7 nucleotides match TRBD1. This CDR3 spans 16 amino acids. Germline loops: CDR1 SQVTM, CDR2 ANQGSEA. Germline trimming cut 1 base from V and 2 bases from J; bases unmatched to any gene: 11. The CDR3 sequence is CSVEGSRDRKPYEQYF. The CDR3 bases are TGCAGCGTTGAAGGCAGCCGGGACAGAAAGCCCTACGAGCAGTACTTC.

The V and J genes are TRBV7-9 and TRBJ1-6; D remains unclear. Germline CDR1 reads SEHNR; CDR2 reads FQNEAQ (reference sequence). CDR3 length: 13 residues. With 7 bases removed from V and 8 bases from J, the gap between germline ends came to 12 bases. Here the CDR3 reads CASNHYYDSPLHF. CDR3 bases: TGTGCCAGCAACCACTACTACGATTCACCCCTCCACTTT. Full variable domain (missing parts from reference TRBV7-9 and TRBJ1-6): DTGVSQNPRHKITKRGQNVTFRCDPISEHNRLYWYRQTLGQGPEFLTYFQNEAQLEKSRLLSDRFSAERPKGSFSTLEIQRTEQGDSAMYLCASNHYYDSPLHFGNGTRLTVT.

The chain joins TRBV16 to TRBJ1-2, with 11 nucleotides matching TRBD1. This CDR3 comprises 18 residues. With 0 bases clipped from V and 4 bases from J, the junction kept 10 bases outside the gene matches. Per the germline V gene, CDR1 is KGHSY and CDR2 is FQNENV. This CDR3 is CASSQSGQGARAGYGYTF. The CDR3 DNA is TGTGCCAGCAGCCAATCCGGACAGGGGGCCCGAGCTGGCTATGGCTACACCTTC.